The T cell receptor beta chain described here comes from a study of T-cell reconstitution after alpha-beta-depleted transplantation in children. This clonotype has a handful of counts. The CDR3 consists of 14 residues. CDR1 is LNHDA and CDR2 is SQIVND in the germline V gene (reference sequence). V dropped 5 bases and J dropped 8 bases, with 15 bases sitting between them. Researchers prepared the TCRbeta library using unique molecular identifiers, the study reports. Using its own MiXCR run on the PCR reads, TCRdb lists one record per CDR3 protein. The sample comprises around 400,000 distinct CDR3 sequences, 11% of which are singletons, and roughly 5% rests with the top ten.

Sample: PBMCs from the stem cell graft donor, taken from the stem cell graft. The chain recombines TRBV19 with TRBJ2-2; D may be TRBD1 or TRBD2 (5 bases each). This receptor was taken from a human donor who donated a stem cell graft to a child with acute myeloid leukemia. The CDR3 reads CASSADWGRGELFF. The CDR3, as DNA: TGTGCCAGTAGTGCTGATTGGGGACGAGGGGAGCTGTTTTTT.